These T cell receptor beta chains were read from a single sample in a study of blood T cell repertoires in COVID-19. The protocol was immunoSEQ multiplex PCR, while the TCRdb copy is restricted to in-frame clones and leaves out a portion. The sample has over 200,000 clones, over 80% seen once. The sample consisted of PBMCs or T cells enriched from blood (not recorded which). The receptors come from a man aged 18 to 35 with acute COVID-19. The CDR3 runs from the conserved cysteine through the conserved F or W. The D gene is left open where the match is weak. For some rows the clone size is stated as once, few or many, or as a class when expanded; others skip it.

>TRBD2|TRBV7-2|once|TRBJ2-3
TGTGCCAGCAGCCTACTAGCGGGAGCGGGCACAGATACGCAGTATTTT
CASSLLAGAGTDTQYF
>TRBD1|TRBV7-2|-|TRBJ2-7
TGTGCCAGCAGCCGTGTGCGGACAGGGGGCATGTACGAGCAGTACTTC
CASSRVRTGGMYEQYF
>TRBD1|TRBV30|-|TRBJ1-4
TGTGCCTGGAGTCAAAACAGGGGGCTGAATGAAAAACTGTTTTTT
CAWSQNRGLNEKLFF
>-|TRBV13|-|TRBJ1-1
TGTGCCAGCAGCTTGGGAGCTGGGGGCGCTTTCTTT
CASSLGAGGAFF
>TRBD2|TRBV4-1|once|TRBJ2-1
TGCGCCAGCAGCCAAGAAGGCGGGACTAGCCTTTACAATGAGCAGTTCTTC
CASSQEGGTSLYNEQFF
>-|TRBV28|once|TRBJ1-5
TGTGCCAGCAGTTTATGGCAGAATAGCAATCAGCCCCAGCATTTT
CASSLWQNSNQPQHF
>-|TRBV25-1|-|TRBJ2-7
TGTGCCAGCAGTGCGGTACAGGGTAAGGGGTCCTACGAGCAGTACTTC
CASSAVQGKGSYEQYF
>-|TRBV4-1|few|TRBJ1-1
TGCGCCAGCAGCCACCAGGGTGAAGCTTTCTTT
CASSHQGEAFF
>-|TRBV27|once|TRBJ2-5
TGCGCCGTGGGGGCACGGGGAGAGACCCAGTACTTC
CAVGARGETQYF
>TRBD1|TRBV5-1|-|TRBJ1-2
TGCGCCAGCAGCTTTACAGGGGCCACCACCTCTCCGAATGGCTACACCTTC
CASSFTGATTSPNGYTF
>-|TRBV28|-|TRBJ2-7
TGTGCCAGCAACGAAGGCGGCAGCTCCTACGAGCAGTACTTC
CASNEGGSSYEQYF
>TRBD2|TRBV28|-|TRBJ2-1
TGTGCCAGCAACCTCCTTAGCGGGGGTACTTACAATGAGCAGTTCTTC
CASNLLSGGTYNEQFF
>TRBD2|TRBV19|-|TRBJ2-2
TGTGCCAGTAGTATACGTGGGAGGGACACCGGGGAGCTGTTTTTT
CASSIRGRDTGELFF
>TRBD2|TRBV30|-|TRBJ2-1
TGTGCCTGGAGTAGGAGACTAGCGGGAGTCAATGAGCAGTTCTTC
CAWSRRLAGVNEQFF
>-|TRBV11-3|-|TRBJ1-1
TGTGCCAGCAGCACAGGCGACACTGAAGCTTTCTTT
CASSTGDTEAFF
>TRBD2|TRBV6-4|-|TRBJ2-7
TGTGCCAGCAGTGAACTTGGGAGGGGATCTTCCTACGAGCAGTACTTC
CASSELGRGSSYEQYF
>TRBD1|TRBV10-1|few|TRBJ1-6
TGCGCCAGCAGTGAGTCGGGGGACAGGGGTCCCTATAATTCACCCCTCCACTTT
CASSESGDRGPYNSPLHF
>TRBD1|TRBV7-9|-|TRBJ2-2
TGTGCCAGCAGCTTTAGTGACAGGGGTCGTTCGGACACCGGGGAGCTGTTTTTT
CASSFSDRGRSDTGELFF
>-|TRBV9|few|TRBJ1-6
TGTGCCAGCAGCGTAGATCAAGCCCGAAATTCACCCCTCCACTTT
CASSVDQARNSPLHF
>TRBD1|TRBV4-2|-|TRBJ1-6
TGTGCCAGCAGCCAAGAAACAGGGGGTATGGCCAATTCACCCCTCCACTTT
CASSQETGGMANSPLHF
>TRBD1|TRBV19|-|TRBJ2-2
TGTGCCAGCAGGGGGCTGGACACCGGGGAGCTGTTTTTT
CASRGLDTGELFF
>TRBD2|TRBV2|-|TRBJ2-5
TGTGCCAGCAGTGGAGGACTAGCGGGAAGTCAAGAGACCCAGTACTTC
CASSGGLAGSQETQYF
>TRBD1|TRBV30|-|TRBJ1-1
TGTGCCTGGTCAATCAGGGGGCTGGGGGCTGAAGCTTTCTTT
CAWSIRGLGAEAFF
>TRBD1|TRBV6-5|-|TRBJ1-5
TGTGCCAGCAACGCAGGGGGCAGTCAGCCCCAGCATTTT
CASNAGGSQPQHF
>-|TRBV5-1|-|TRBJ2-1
TGCGCCAGCAGCTTGGATTCGGGTTTCTACAATGAGCAGTTCTTC
CASSLDSGFYNEQFF
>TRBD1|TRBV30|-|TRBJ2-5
TGTGCCCGGGACAGGGTACAAGAGACCCAGTACTTC
CARDRVQETQYF
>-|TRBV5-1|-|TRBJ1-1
TGCGCCAGCAGCTGGGGGACACCCGGGAACACTGAAGCTTTCTTT
CASSWGTPGNTEAFF
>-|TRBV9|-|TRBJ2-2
TGTGCCAGCAGCGTAGAACCCCAGGGATACACCGGGGAGCTGTTTTTT
CASSVEPQGYTGELFF
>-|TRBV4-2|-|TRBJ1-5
TGTGCCAGCAGCCAAGGGTACAGGGCCGATCAGCCCCAGCATTTT
CASSQGYRADQPQHF
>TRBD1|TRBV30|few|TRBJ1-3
TGTGCCCGCTCAGGGACAGCCTCTGGAAACACCATATATTTT
CARSGTASGNTIYF
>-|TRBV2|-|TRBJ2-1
TGTGCCAGCAGTGACCAGTTGAGGTCCGGGTTCTTC
CASSDQLRSGFF
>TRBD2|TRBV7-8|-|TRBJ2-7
TGTGCCAGCAGCTGGGGGACTAGCGGGATGGGCGAGCAGTACTTC
CASSWGTSGMGEQYF